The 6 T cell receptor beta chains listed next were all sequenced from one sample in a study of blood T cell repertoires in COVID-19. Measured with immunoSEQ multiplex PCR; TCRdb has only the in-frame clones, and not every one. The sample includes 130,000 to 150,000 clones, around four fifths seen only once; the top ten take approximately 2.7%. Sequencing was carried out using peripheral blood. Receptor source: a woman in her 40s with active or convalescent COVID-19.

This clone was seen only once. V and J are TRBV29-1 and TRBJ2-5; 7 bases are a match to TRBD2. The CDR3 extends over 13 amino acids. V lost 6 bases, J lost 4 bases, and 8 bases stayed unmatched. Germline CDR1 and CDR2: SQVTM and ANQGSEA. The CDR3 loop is CSVSWTSGETQYF. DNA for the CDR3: TGCAGCGTGTCGTGGACTAGTGGAGAGACCCAGTACTTC.

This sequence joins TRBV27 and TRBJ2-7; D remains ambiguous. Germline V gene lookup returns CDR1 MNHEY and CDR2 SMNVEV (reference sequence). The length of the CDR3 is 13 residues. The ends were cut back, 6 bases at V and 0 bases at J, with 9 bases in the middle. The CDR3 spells CASSLTPSYEQYF. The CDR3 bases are TGTGCCAGCAGCCTCACTCCCTCCTACGAGCAGTACTTC.

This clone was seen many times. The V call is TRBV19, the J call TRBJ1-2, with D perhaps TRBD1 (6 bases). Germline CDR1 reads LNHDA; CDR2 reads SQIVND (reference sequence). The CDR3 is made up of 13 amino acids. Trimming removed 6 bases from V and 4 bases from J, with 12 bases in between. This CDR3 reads CASSPGGGYGYTF. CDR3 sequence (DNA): TGTGCCAGTAGCCCGGGGGGCGGCTATGGCTACACCTTC.

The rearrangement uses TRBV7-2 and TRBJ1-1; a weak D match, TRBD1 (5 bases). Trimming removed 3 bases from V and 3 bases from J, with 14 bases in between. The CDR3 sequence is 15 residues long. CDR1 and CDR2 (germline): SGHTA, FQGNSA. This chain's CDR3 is CASSFPGGVDTEAFF. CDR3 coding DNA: TGTGCCAGCAGCTTCCCGGGGGGAGTGGACACTGAAGCTTTCTTT.

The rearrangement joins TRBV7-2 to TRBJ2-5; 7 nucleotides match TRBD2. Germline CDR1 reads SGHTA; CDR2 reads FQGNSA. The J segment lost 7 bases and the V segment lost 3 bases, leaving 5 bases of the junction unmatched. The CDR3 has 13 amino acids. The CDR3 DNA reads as TGTGCCAGCAGCTTTTCCGGCGGGGGGACCCAGTACTTC. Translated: CASSFSGGGTQYF.

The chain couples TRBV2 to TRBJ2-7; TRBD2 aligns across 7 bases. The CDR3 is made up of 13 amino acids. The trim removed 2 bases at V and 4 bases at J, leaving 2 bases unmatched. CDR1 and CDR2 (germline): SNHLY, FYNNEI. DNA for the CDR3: TGTGCCAGCAGTGAATGGGGGGGTTACGAGCAGTACTTC. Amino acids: CASSEWGGYEQYF.